These T cell receptor beta chains were read from a single sample in a study of siplizumab effects on memory and regulatory T cells. Sequencing was performed with immunoSEQ multiplex PCR; in TCRdb, only in-frame clones are kept and a portion is missing. This table holds approximately 110,000 clones, approximately 90% found once. Sequences were obtained from Tregs sorted from blood. These receptor sequences come from a human donor in good health. Both conserved end residues are part of each CDR3. The D gene is left open where the match is weak. Size is omitted from some rows. Given values are once, few, many or a class for expanded clones.

J	size	D	V	CDR3	DNA
TRBJ2-4	NA	NA	TRBV5-1	CASSLIGAAKNIQYF	TGCGCCAGCAGCTTGATCGGGGCGGCCAAAAACATTCAGTACTTC
TRBJ1-1	NA	NA	TRBV4-1	CASSLDMNTEAFF	TGCGCCAGCAGCCTCGACATGAACACTGAAGCTTTCTTT
TRBJ2-1	NA	NA	TRBV7-9	CASSPDRSYNEQFF	TGTGCCAGCAGCCCCGACAGATCCTACAATGAGCAGTTCTTC
TRBJ2-5	NA	NA	TRBV5-1	CASSLGYQQETQYF	TGCGCCAGCAGCTTAGGCTACCAACAAGAGACCCAGTACTTC
TRBJ2-2	NA	NA	TRBV6-5	CASNKRSNTGELFF	TGTGCCAGCAACAAAAGATCTAACACCGGGGAGCTGTTTTTT
TRBJ1-1	NA	TRBD1	TRBV6-5	CASSYSPTGGYEAFF	TGTGCCAGCAGTTACTCCCCAACAGGGGGCTATGAAGCTTTCTTT
TRBJ1-1	NA	NA	TRBV29-1	CSVESGTRYTEAFF	TGCAGCGTTGAAAGCGGGACCAGGTACACTGAAGCTTTCTTT
TRBJ1-2	NA	TRBD1	TRBV6-5	CASSEGPGGYGYTF	TGTGCCAGCAGTGAGGGCCCAGGGGGGTATGGCTACACCTTC
TRBJ1-1	once	NA	TRBV11-2	CASSLQLNTEAFF	TGTGCCAGCAGCCTTCAGCTGAACACTGAAGCTTTCTTT
TRBJ1-4	NA	NA	TRBV6-5	CASSKLGGKLFF	TGTGCCAGCAGTAAATTGGGGGGAAAACTGTTTTTT
TRBJ1-1	NA	NA	TRBV4-1	CASSQEIAGTRGPNEAFF	TGCGCCAGCAGCCAAGAAATCGCCGGGACTAGGGGACCCAATGAAGCTTTCTTT
TRBJ1-1	NA	NA	TRBV6-6	CASSYQNTEAFF	TGTGCCAGCAGTTACCAGAACACTGAAGCTTTCTTT
TRBJ2-7	NA	NA	TRBV29-1	CSVVRHDGYEQYF	TGCAGCGTTGTCAGGCATGATGGTTACGAGCAGTACTTC
TRBJ2-3	NA	TRBD2	TRBV5-1	CASSYTSGRISADTQYF	TGCGCCAGCAGCTATACTAGCGGGAGGATTAGTGCAGATACGCAGTATTTT
TRBJ1-2	NA	NA	TRBV10-3	CAISKTETNYGYTF	TGTGCCATCAGTAAGACAGAGACTAACTATGGCTACACCTTC
TRBJ2-7	NA	TRBD1	TRBV6-5	CASSYRTGISYEQYF	TGTGCCAGCAGTTACCGGACAGGGATCTCCTACGAGCAGTACTTC
TRBJ1-2	NA	NA	TRBV5-6	CASSLLSQGPIYGYTF	TGTGCCAGCAGCTTGTTGTCACAGGGACCAATCTATGGCTACACCTTC
TRBJ2-3	once	NA	TRBV11-3	CASSLMGSTDTQYF	TGTGCCAGCAGCTTAATGGGTAGCACAGATACGCAGTATTTT
TRBJ2-1	once	NA	TRBV7-2	CASSLLNEQFF	TGTGCCAGCAGCTTACTCAATGAGCAGTTCTTC
TRBJ2-2	NA	NA	TRBV27	CASGSRGLGGGELFF	TGTGCCAGCGGATCGAGGGGACTCGGGGGCGGGGAGCTGTTTTTT
TRBJ2-7	NA	NA	TRBV7-2	CASSLLGGRGEQYF	TGTGCCAGCAGCTTACTGGGGGGCCGCGGCGAGCAGTACTTC
TRBJ2-5	NA	NA	TRBV11-3	CASSLDGETQYF	TGTGCCAGCAGCTTAGATGGGGAGACCCAGTACTTC
TRBJ2-3	NA	NA	TRBV2	CASPHWESTDTQYF	TGTGCCAGCCCCCACTGGGAGAGCACAGATACGCAGTATTTT
TRBJ1-6	NA	NA	TRBV6-1	CASSENPTGTRRLPLHF	TGTGCCAGCAGTGAAAACCCTACCGGGACCCGACGATTACCCCTCCACTTT
TRBJ2-1	NA	NA	TRBV20-1	CSATQRNEQFF	TGCAGTGCAACCCAGAGGAATGAGCAGTTCTTC
TRBJ1-6	NA	NA	TRBV18	CASSRTFEAGSPLHF	TGTGCCAGCTCCCGGACGTTTGAGGCTGGCTCACCCCTCCACTTT
TRBJ2-2	NA	NA	TRBV5-8	CASSLYWAGLNTGELFF	TGTGCCAGCAGCTTGTATTGGGCAGGTTTAAACACCGGGGAGCTGTTTTTT
TRBJ1-2	NA	NA	TRBV30	CAWSVGYGYTF	TGTGCCTGGAGTGTAGGCTATGGCTACACCTTC
TRBJ2-5	NA	NA	TRBV18	CASSPIQRPFYQETQYF	TGTGCCAGCTCACCGATTCAGCGGCCCTTTTACCAAGAGACCCAGTACTTC
TRBJ1-6	NA	NA	TRBV2	CASSARGGASYNSPLHF	TGTGCCAGCAGTGCACGTGGGGGGGCCTCCTATAATTCACCCCTCCACTTT
TRBJ2-7	NA	NA	TRBV20-1	CSAREGYEQYF	TGCAGTGCTAGAGAGGGTTACGAGCAGTACTTC
TRBJ2-7	medium-sized	TRBD1	TRBV30	CAWSVGGQGRAELYF	TGTGCCTGGAGTGTAGGAGGACAGGGACGCGCCGAGCTGTACTTC
TRBJ1-1	NA	NA	TRBV12-5	CASGLSTANTEAFF	TGTGCTAGTGGTTTGTCCACAGCGAACACTGAAGCTTTCTTT
TRBJ2-3	NA	TRBD1	TRBV5-1	CASSLVRDRARIADTQYF	TGCGCCAGCAGCTTGGTTAGGGACAGGGCGAGAATAGCAGATACGCAGTATTTT
TRBJ2-3	NA	NA	TRBV4-2	CASSQDPSWARDTQYF	TGTGCCAGCAGCCAAGATCCTAGCTGGGCTAGGGATACGCAGTATTTT
TRBJ2-1	NA	TRBD2	TRBV7-2	CASSLASGLEIYEQFF	TGTGCCAGCAGCTTAGCATCAGGACTAGAGATCTATGAGCAGTTCTTC
TRBJ2-1	NA	NA	TRBV9	CASSVEGGLRLYNEQFF	TGTGCCAGCAGCGTAGAAGGGGGGCTGCGGCTCTACAATGAGCAGTTCTTC